Sequencing of this T cell receptor (beta chain) was carried out in a study of yellow fever vaccine responses in identical twins. TCRdb re-analysed the RT-PCR reads in MiXCR, keeping a single row per CDR3 protein. The sample contains around 9,600 distinct CDR3 sequences, over 70% of which appear only once. This CDR3 contains 16 residues. Germline V gives CDR1 SEHNR, CDR2 FQNEAQ (reference sequence). Germline trimming cut 5 bases from V and 12 bases from J; bases unmatched to any gene: 14. Study observations and caveats: Twins' vaccine T cell responses were reported to seem partly convergent and partly personalized.

Turning to this clonotype: The antigen is not known.

This receptor was obtained from a woman between 18 and 30 years old who received the yellow fever vaccine. V usage is TRBV7-9 and J usage is TRBJ1-6; 9 bases match TRBD1. The sample consisted of T cells from blood (PBMCs), unsorted or a sorted subset (not recorded which), taken before or after yellow fever vaccination (not recorded which). The CDR3 DNA follows: TGTGCCAGCAGCCAGGGACAGGGTAGGACCTATTTACCCCTCCACTTT. It specifies CASSQGQGRTYLPLHF. The whole variable domain, filled in from reference TRBV7-9 and TRBJ1-6, reads DTGVSQNPRHKITKRGQNVTFRCDPISEHNRLYWYRQTLGQGPEFLTYFQNEAQLEKSRLLSDRFSAERPKGSFSTLEIQRTEQGDSAMYLCASSQGQGRTYLPLHFGNGTRLTVT.